Shown below are 32 T cell receptor beta chains from a single sample sequenced in a study of cytomegalovirus exposure and HLA in healthy donors. PCR used 60 Vbeta primers and 13 Jbeta primers. Sequenced by immunoSEQ multiplex PCR; TCRdb stores in-frame clones only, minus some. The repertoire consists of about 160,000 clones, with approximately 80% occurring once and the leading ten covering roughly 9.7%. Sequencing input: PBMCs. The source of these receptors is a man between 18 and 35 years old in good health and CMV-seropositive.

This clone occurred a few times. The chain uses TRBV11-1 and TRBJ2-7, with TRBD1 identical over 7 bases. The junction had 9 bases not matched to a gene; V was cut back by 5 bases and J by 2 bases. CDR3 length: 15 residues. Per germline, CDR1 SGHAT and CDR2 FQDESV (reference sequence). CDR3 amino acids: CASSKEGGSTYEQYF. In DNA, the CDR3 is TGTGCCAGCAGCAAAGAAGGGGGCTCCACCTACGAGCAGTACTTC. The full variable domain, with the rest looked up from reference TRBV11-1 and TRBJ2-7, is EAEVAQSPRYKITEKSQAVAFWCDPISGHATLYWYRQILGQGPELLVQFQDESVVDDSQLPKDRFSAERLKGVDSTLKIQPAELGDSAMYLCASSKEGGSTYEQYFGPGTRLTVT.

The table lists this clone with a few counts. This chain connects TRBV15 to TRBJ2-5; a possible D gene is TRBD2 (5 bases). Germline CDR1 LNHNV, CDR2 YYDKDF (reference sequence). Trimming took 0 bases from V and 2 from J, leaving 10 bases between them. CDR3 length: 15 amino acids. CDR3 in amino acids: CATSRDRGLQETQYF. Here the CDR3 DNA reads TGTGCCACCAGCAGAGATAGAGGGCTTCAAGAGACCCAGTACTTC.

This rearrangement joins TRBV27 to TRBJ2-2; TRBD2 matches at 13 bases. The CDR3 spans 15 residues. The germline gives CDR1 MNHEY, CDR2 SMNVEV (reference sequence). V lost 6 bases, J lost 6 bases, and 4 bases stayed unmatched. The CDR3 DNA reads as TGTGCCAGCAGGCCGGGACTAGCGGGATCCGGGGAGCTGTTTTTT. Its protein product is CASRPGLAGSGELFF.

The table lists this clone with a count of one. The final CDR3 position lacks the conserved phenylalanine or tryptophan, pointing to a likely read error. The CDR3 loop reads CASSSADSYYNSPLHL. CDR3 coding DNA: TGTGCCAGCAGTTCCGCCGACAGCTACTATAATTCACCCCTCCACCTT. The chain uses TRBV6-5 and TRBJ1-6, with D tentatively TRBD1 (5 bases). This CDR3 spans 16 amino acids. CDR1 MNHEY and CDR2 SVGAGI come from the germline V gene. V was pared by 4 bases and J by 3 bases, with 13 bases between.

This chain connects TRBV12-5 to TRBJ2-5; D gene unclear. Germline V gives CDR1 LGHNT, CDR2 FRNRAP. The CDR3 sequence is 12 residues long. V shed 1 base and J shed 7 bases, with 7 bases lying between them. The CDR3 coding sequence is TGTGCTAGTGGTTTGGCGGGTAGGACCCAGTACTTC. Its protein product is CASGLAGRTQYF.

The chain couples TRBV11-2 to TRBJ2-1; D gene unclear. Deletions cut 1 base from V and 2 bases from J, with 9 bases between. This CDR3 is 15 amino acids long. CDR1 is SGHAT and CDR2 is FQNNGV in the germline V gene. The chain's CDR3 is CASSLVGGTYNEQFF. In DNA, the CDR3 is TGTGCCAGCAGCTTAGTTGGCGGAACCTACAATGAGCAGTTCTTC.

V and J are TRBV4-3 and TRBJ2-7; 9 bases align to TRBD1. V gave up 4 bases and J gave up 5 bases; unmatched junction bases: 9. The CDR3 covers 15 residues. Germline values: CDR1 LGHNA, CDR2 YSLEER. The CDR3 protein is CASSLFGTGSHEQYF. The CDR3 bases are TGCGCCAGCAGCCTGTTTGGGACAGGGTCCCACGAGCAGTACTTC.

The V and J genes are TRBV4-1 and TRBJ2-7; D might be TRBD1 (5 bases). The ends were cut back, 0 bases at V and 2 bases at J, with 11 bases in the middle. Per germline, CDR1 MGHRA and CDR2 YSYEKL. The CDR3 contains 15 residues. This CDR3 is CASSQDRVGPYEQYF. In DNA, the CDR3 is TGCGCCAGCAGCCAAGACAGGGTAGGACCCTACGAGCAGTACTTC.

V usage is TRBV10-3 and J usage is TRBJ1-1; no clear D gene. V dropped 3 bases and J dropped 5 bases, with 7 bases sitting between them. CDR3 length: 12 residues. In germline, CDR1 is ENHRY, CDR2 SYGVKD. The CDR3 DNA sequence: TGTGCCATCAGTGAATGGCAGACTGAAGCTTTCTTT. The encoded protein is CAISEWQTEAFF.

J is TRBJ2-1 and V is TRBV13; 7 bases fit TRBD2. This CDR3 comprises 13 residues. V was clipped by 4 bases and J by 8 bases; unmatched bases: 5. Germline V gene data show CDR1 as PRHDT and CDR2 as FYEKMQ (reference sequence). Written as DNA, the CDR3 is TGTGCCAGCAGCTCCGGGACTAACCATGAGCAGTTCTTC. This gives the protein CASSSGTNHEQFF.

The CDR3 DNA sequence: TGTGCCAGCAGCGCTAACCGGGACAGGAACTATGGCTACACCTTC. It codes for CASSANRDRNYGYTF. This chain links TRBV5-4 with TRBJ1-2, with TRBD1 matching over 8 bases. V shed 4 bases and J 2 bases; nucleotides not matched to a gene: 7. Germline-derived CDR1 and CDR2 are SGHNT and YYREEE (reference sequence). CDR3 length: 15 residues.

The chain couples TRBV4-1 to TRBJ1-5; TRBD1 is a possible D gene (6 bases). The CDR3 totals 17 residues. With 5 bases removed from V and 5 bases from J, the gap between germline ends came to 22 bases. The germline gives CDR1 MGHRA, CDR2 YSYEKL. For the CDR3, the DNA is TGCGCCAGCAGCTCCGCGGCGGGACGGGGGGCGGATCAGCCCCAGCATTTT. It codes for CASSSAAGRGADQPQHF.

The rearrangement joins TRBV18 to TRBJ1-4, with D unresolved. Germline V lookup: CDR1 KGHSH, CDR2 LQKENI. V gave up 3 bases and J gave up 1 base, with 3 bases separating them. The CDR3 has 13 residues. Here the CDR3 DNA reads TGTGCCAGCTCACCTCGAACTAATGAAAAACTGTTTTTT. This encodes CASSPRTNEKLFF. Full variable domain (rest looked up from reference TRBV18 and TRBJ1-4): NAGVMQNPRHLVRRRGQEARLRCSPMKGHSHVYWYRQLPEEGLKFMVYLQKENIIDESGMPKERFSAEFPKEGPSILRIQQVVRGDSAAYFCASSPRTNEKLFFGSGTQLSVL.

This sequence joins TRBV7-9 and TRBJ1-4; D gene unclear. CDR1 SEHNR and CDR2 FQNEAQ come from the germline V gene (reference sequence). The V end lost 10 bases, the J end lost 4 bases, and 10 bases lay between the germline ends. The length of the CDR3 is 12 residues. The chain's CDR3 is CATGTVNEKLFF. The DNA for the CDR3 is TGTGCCACAGGCACAGTTAATGAAAAACTGTTTTTT.

The chain couples TRBV7-9 to TRBJ2-2, with TRBD1 as a possible D gene (6 bases). The ends were cut back, 6 bases at V and 7 bases at J, with 24 bases in the middle. Germline-derived CDR1 and CDR2 are SEHNR and FQNEAQ (reference sequence). The CDR3 extends over 17 amino acids. CDR3 coding DNA: TGTGCCAGCAGTACTACCACCCAAACAGGGTTGGTCGGGGAGCTGTTTTTT. Translation: CASSTTTQTGLVGELFF.

This clone showed up just once. The V call is TRBV5-1, the J call TRBJ2-3, with 8 positions matching TRBD1. The J segment lost 3 bases and the V segment lost 4 bases, leaving 1 base of the junction unmatched. The CDR3 covers 13 residues. CDR1 and CDR2 (germline): SGHRS, YFSETQ. This CDR3 reads CASSRDRTDTQYF. DNA of the CDR3: TGCGCCAGCAGCAGGGACAGGACAGATACGCAGTATTTT.

The J gene is TRBJ2-1, the V gene TRBV18, with TRBD2 identical over 7 bases. The CDR3 sequence is 15 residues long. Germline V gives CDR1 KGHSH, CDR2 LQKENI. V shed 6 bases and J 4 bases; nucleotides not matched to a gene: 9. CDR3 region: CASSSSGPAYNEQFF. Here the CDR3 DNA reads TGTGCCAGCTCTAGTAGCGGGCCAGCTTACAATGAGCAGTTCTTC.

The chain recombines TRBV19 with TRBJ1-5; 7 bases are shared with TRBD1. Per the germline V gene, CDR1 is LNHDA and CDR2 is SQIVND (reference sequence). CDR3 length: 14 amino acids. V lost 5 bases, J lost 9 bases, and 10 bases stayed unmatched. CDR3 nucleotides: TGTGCCAGTAGTTTGGTGAGGGGGCGGGCGCCCCAGCATTTT. Translating gives CASSLVRGRAPQHF.

The CDR3 nucleotides read TGTGCCAGCAGCTTAGATCGTAGGGGGGACAGATCCTACGAGCAGTACTTC. Translating gives CASSLDRRGDRSYEQYF. This sequence joins TRBV11-2 and TRBJ2-7; maybe TRBD1 (7 bases). Per germline, CDR1 SGHAT and CDR2 FQNNGV. CDR3 length equals 17 residues. V was shortened by 0 bases and J by 1 base, with 16 bases between the two germline ends.

The chain employs TRBV7-2 and TRBJ2-2, with 10 nucleotides matching TRBD2. Germline CDR1 is SGHTA and CDR2 is FQGNSA. The CDR3 has 16 amino acids. J was trimmed by 2 bases and V by 5 bases; bases with no gene match: 5. CDR3 amino acids: CASSARTSGNTGELFF. As DNA, the CDR3 is TGTGCCAGCAGCGCGAGGACTAGCGGAAACACCGGGGAGCTGTTTTTT.

This clone was picked up a small number of times. The chain carries TRBV7-9 and TRBJ2-3; D gene unclear. The CDR3 is made up of 15 amino acids. V was clipped by 2 bases and J by 2 bases, with 11 bases between them. From germline, CDR1 is SEHNR and CDR2 FQNEAQ (reference sequence). The CDR3 DNA reads TGTGCCAGCAGCTTAAGCTTCTCCTACACAGATACGCAGTATTTT. Protein sequence: CASSLSFSYTDTQYF.

The rearrangement links TRBV5-1 to TRBJ1-1; 7 positions match TRBD1. Germline CDR1 reads SGHRS; CDR2 reads YFSETQ. This CDR3 contains 15 residues. J gave up 4 bases and V 0 bases, and 6 bases lay outside the gene matches. The chain's CDR3 is CASSLVYRGGTEAFF. The CDR3 DNA follows: TGCGCCAGCAGCTTGGTGTACAGGGGAGGCACTGAAGCTTTCTTT. Full variable domain (rest looked up from reference TRBV5-1 and TRBJ1-1): KAGVTQTPRYLIKTRGQQVTLSCSPISGHRSVSWYQQTPGQGLQFLFEYFSETQRNKGNFPGRFSGRQFSNSRSEMNVSTLELGDSALYLCASSLVYRGGTEAFFGQGTRLTVV.

This chain connects TRBV6-1 to TRBJ1-3; 7 bases map to TRBD1. CDR1 is MNHNS and CDR2 is SASEGT in the germline V gene. The ends lost 6 bases at V and 4 bases at J; junction bases unmatched: 9. This CDR3 spans 15 amino acids. CDR3 in amino acids: CASSLGGQLGNTIYF. The CDR3 nucleotides are TGTGCCAGCAGCCTGGGGGGACAGCTAGGAAACACCATATATTTT.

The rearrangement links TRBV19 to TRBJ2-5; D possibly corresponds to TRBD2 (5 bases). In germline, CDR1 is LNHDA, CDR2 SQIVND (reference sequence). V lost 9 bases, J lost 5 bases, and 19 bases lay in between. CDR3 length equals 14 residues. The CDR3 is CASNKRAGPETQYF. In DNA, the CDR3 is TGTGCCAGCAATAAGAGGGCTGGTCCGGAGACCCAGTACTTC.

Only a few counts were recorded for this clone. The chain recombines TRBV29-1 with TRBJ2-7, with a tentative D call TRBD1 (5 bases). The length of the CDR3 is 14 residues. V shed 4 bases and J shed 3 bases, with 16 bases lying between them. In germline, CDR1 is SQVTM, CDR2 ANQGSEA. CDR3 nucleotide sequence: TGCAGCGTTGTCGCGGCAGGGCTCAACTACGAGCAGTACTTC. Amino acid sequence: CSVVAAGLNYEQYF.

This sequence joins TRBV14 and TRBJ2-1; the D gene is possibly TRBD2 (7 bases). The CDR3 runs to 15 residues. The germline V gene has CDR1 SGHDN and CDR2 FVKESK. The V end was cut by 1 base, the J end by 8 bases, with 15 bases between. The CDR3, as DNA: TGTGCCAGCAGCCAAGGACTAGTGGGGGGGCATGAGCAGTTCTTC. Protein product: CASSQGLVGGHEQFF.

The chain combines TRBV6-5 with TRBJ1-2, with TRBD1 matching 8 bases. Looked up from germline, CDR1 is MNHEY and CDR2 is SVGAGI. The ends lost 0 bases at V and 8 bases at J; junction bases unmatched: 8. This CDR3 has 15 amino acids. CDR3 loop: CASSYSPTGVEGYTF. CDR3 DNA: TGTGCCAGCAGTTACTCTCCGACAGGGGTAGAAGGCTACACCTTC.

This clone was found a few times. This chain joins TRBV4-3 and TRBJ1-2; the D is unclear. V shed 1 base and J shed 7 bases, with 7 bases lying between them. Per germline, CDR1 LGHNA and CDR2 YSLEER. CDR3 length: 12 residues. The CDR3 here is CASSQGEFGYTF. CDR3 nucleotide sequence: TGCGCCAGCAGCCAAGGCGAGTTTGGCTACACCTTC.

This clone was seen only a few times. This CDR3 reads CASSLQDRSYEQFF. CDR3 nucleotide sequence: TGTGCCAGCAGCCTACAGGACAGGTCGTATGAGCAGTTCTTC. The J gene is TRBJ2-1, the V gene TRBV7-6; TRBD1 agrees at 7 bases. This CDR3 region has 14 residues. J was trimmed by 8 bases and V by 5 bases; bases with no gene match: 9. The germline CDR1 and CDR2 sequences are SGHVS and FNYEAQ.

This clone was recorded only once. The chain recombines TRBV5-4 with TRBJ1-1, with unresolved D. The V gene's germline CDR1 is SGHNT and CDR2 YYREEE (reference sequence). V gave up 0 bases and J gave up 5 bases, with 14 bases separating them. The CDR3 contains 15 residues. The CDR3, as DNA: TGTGCCAGCAGCTTGGCGAAAACCCCGGGGACTGAAGCTTTCTTT. Translation: CASSLAKTPGTEAFF.

The chain uses TRBV5-4 and TRBJ1-2; TRBD1 agrees at 7 bases. After removal of 6 bases from V and 2 bases from J, the junction contained 7 bases not matched to a gene. This CDR3 has 14 amino acids. Per the germline V gene, CDR1 is SGHNT and CDR2 is YYREEE (reference sequence). CDR3 DNA: TGTGCCAGCAACGACAGGGAGCTAAACTATGGCTACACCTTC. It yields the protein CASNDRELNYGYTF.

This clone was observed a handful of times. The rearrangement uses TRBV25-1 and TRBJ1-4; 11 bases map to TRBD1. Losses at the gene ends were 6 bases for V and 5 bases for J; bases not matched to a gene: 8. The length of the CDR3 is 16 residues. Germline CDR1 and CDR2: MGHDK and SYGVNS. CDR3 sequence: CASSQTGTGGNEKLFF. CDR3 DNA sequence: TGTGCCAGCAGCCAGACCGGGACAGGGGGGAATGAAAAACTGTTTTTT.